This T cell receptor beta chain was sequenced during a study of T-cell memory formation after mild COVID-19. In this sample, this clonotype turned up a few times. TCRdb called the 5' RACE reads again in MiXCR, with one record for every CDR3 protein. The table has approximately 240,000 distinct CDR3 sequences, about a sixth seen once; the top ten hold around 3.8%. Sequenced input: PBMCs or a T cell subset sorted from them (not recorded which). The clonotype comes from a man aged 18 to 30 who had mild COVID-19 (a few samples of this study predate the infection). Cell type and time point are not known.

For the CDR3, the DNA is TGTGCCATCAAGCAGGACAGGGAAGAGACCCAGTACTTC. Translated, it gives CAIKQDREETQYF. The chain couples TRBV10-3 to TRBJ2-5; 8 nucleotides line up with TRBD1. The V gene end was trimmed by 7 bases and the J gene end by 3 bases; junction bases not matched to a gene: 4. The length of the CDR3 is 13 residues. Germline-derived CDR1 and CDR2 are ENHRY and SYGVKD.